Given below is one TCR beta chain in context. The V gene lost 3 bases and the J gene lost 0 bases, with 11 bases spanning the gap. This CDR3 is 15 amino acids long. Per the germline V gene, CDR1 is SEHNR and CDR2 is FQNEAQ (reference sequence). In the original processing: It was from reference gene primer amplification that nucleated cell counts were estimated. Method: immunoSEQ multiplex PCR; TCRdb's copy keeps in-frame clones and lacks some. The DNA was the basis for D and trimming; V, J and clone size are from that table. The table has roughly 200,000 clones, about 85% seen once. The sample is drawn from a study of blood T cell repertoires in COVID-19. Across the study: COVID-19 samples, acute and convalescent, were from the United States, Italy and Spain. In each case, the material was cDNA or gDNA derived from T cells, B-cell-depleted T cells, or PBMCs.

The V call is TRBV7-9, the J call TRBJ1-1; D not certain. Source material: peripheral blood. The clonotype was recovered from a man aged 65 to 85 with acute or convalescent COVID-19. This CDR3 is CASSFSAGVNTEAFF. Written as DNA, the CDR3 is TGTGCCAGCAGCTTCTCGGCCGGGGTGAACACTGAAGCTTTCTTT.